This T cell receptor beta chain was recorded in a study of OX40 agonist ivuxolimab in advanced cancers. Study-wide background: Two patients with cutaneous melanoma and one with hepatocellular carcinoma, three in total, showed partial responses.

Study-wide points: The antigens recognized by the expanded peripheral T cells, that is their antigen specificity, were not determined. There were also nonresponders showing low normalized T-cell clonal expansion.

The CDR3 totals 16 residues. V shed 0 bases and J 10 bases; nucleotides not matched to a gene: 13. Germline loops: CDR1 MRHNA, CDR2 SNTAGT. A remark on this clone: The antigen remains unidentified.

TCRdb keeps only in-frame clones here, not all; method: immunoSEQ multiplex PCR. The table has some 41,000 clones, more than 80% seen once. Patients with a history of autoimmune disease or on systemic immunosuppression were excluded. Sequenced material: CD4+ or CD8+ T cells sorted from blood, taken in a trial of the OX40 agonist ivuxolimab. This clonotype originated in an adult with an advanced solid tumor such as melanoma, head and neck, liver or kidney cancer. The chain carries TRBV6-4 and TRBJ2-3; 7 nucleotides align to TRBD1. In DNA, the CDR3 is TGTGCCAGCAGTGACTCAGTCTCGACAGGGCAGGACGCGCAGTATTTT. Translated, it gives CASSDSVSTGQDAQYF.